This entry describes one T cell receptor (beta chain). The antigen remains undetermined. Treatment described: about 20 received Ad26.COV2.S at low or high dose, single or two shots; several received placebo; per-sample allocation not given. The samples were gathered on day 63 after the first injection of vaccine or placebo. This record comes from a study of Ad26.COV2.S vaccination and SARS-CoV-2 variants. At the level of the study: Into the muscle, Ad26.COV2.S was dosed once or twice, 56 days apart. Study results and caveats: Post-vaccination spike-specific CD8+ and CD4+ T cell responses reportedly had substantial breadth. Vaccine and placebo recipients had comparable breadth of non-spike TCRs.

This CDR3 has 17 amino acids. V lost 0 bases, J lost 0 bases, and 6 bases stayed unmatched. The germline gives CDR1 MNHEY, CDR2 SVGEGT. Using immunoSEQ multiplex PCR, the repertoire was profiled, and TCRdb retains in-frame clones only, with some absent. The profile shows approximately 500,000 clones, approximately 88% of them singletons. The chain has TRBV6-2 or TRBV6-3 and TRBJ2-7; 9 bases map to TRBD2. The sequence was obtained from a person aged 18-65 years who received the Ad26.COV2.S COVID-19 vaccine or a placebo. Sequences were derived from peripheral blood, sampled in a trial of Ad26.COV2.S vaccine versus placebo. The CDR3 reads CASSYSPGLALSYEQYF. CDR3 nucleotide sequence: TGTGCCAGCAGTTACTCCCCGGGACTAGCTCTCTCCTACGAGCAGTACTTC.